This TCR beta chain was captured by sequencing in a study of OX40 agonist ivuxolimab in advanced cancers. For the study at large: Past anti-PD-1, anti-PD-L1 or anti-CTLA-4 therapy was accepted, and 40% to 50% had received some.

Libraries were prepared by immunoSEQ multiplex PCR; TCRdb keeps only in-frame clonotypes and omits some of them. The sample consists of around 31,000 clones, 85% to 95% of them appearing once. The TCR originated in an adult with an advanced solid tumor such as melanoma, head and neck, liver or kidney cancer. The specimen comprised CD4+ or CD8+ T cells sorted from blood, sampled in a trial of the OX40 agonist ivuxolimab.

CDR3 sequence reads: CASSQDLGDQPQHF. The CDR3 DNA sequence: TGCGCCAGCAGCCAAGATCTGGGGGATCAGCCCCAGCATTTT. This sequence joins TRBV4-1 and TRBJ1-5; tentative D call: TRBD1 (5 bases). Germline V gives CDR1 MGHRA, CDR2 YSYEKL. This CDR3 spans 14 amino acids. V lost 0 bases to trimming and J lost 5 bases, with 8 bases between them.